This T cell receptor (beta chain) was recovered during a study of cytomegalovirus exposure and HLA in healthy donors. General study results and limits: Researchers reported in a later analysis that common viral pathogens appeared linked to several top clusters. As was reported, the classifier diagnosed cytomegalovirus status with high specificity and sensitivity. Within an earlier analysis, most TCR beta V segments proved productive either about 90% or about 30% of the time.

CDR3 size: 12 residues. V lost 2 bases, J lost 9 bases, and 8 bases lay in between. From germline, CDR1 is SNHLY and CDR2 FYNNEI. 60 Vbeta and 13 Jbeta primers were used in PCR. This table comes from immunoSEQ multiplex PCR, and its TCRdb copy is limited to in-frame clones, with some not included. The table lists some 180,000 clones, 70% to 85% of them singletons. This clone appeared a single time. The antigen is unknown. The clonotype originates from a woman aged 30 to 39 in good health and CMV-seropositive. Sequenced input: PBMCs. V and J are TRBV2 and TRBJ2-4, with D unclear. Here the CDR3 DNA reads TGTGCCAGCAGTGAATCCCGCGGCATTCAGTACTTC. This translates into CASSESRGIQYF.